This is a list of T cell receptor beta chains from one sample in a study of Graves' ophthalmopathy and Graves' hyperthyroidism. TCRdb ran MiXCR on the multiplex PCR reads and lists one entry per CDR3 protein. This repertoire shows hundreds of thousands of distinct CDR3 sequences, about 38% found once; its top ten account for 3% to 3.5%. Sequences were obtained from peripheral blood. These receptors were obtained from an adult man with Graves' ophthalmopathy. Each CDR3 is given without its conserved first and last residue.

cdr3_length	v_call	j_call	cdr3_aa
14	TRBV10-3	TRBJ1-2	ASSRTGGRANYGYT
13	TRBV7-9	NA	ASSRAGAGADTQY
14	TRBV4-2	TRBJ1-2	ASSHRTGVVNYGYT
12	TRBV7-9	TRBJ2-5	ASSRSGTEETQY
10	TRBV29-1	NA	SVHSGLNIQY
13	TRBV3-1	TRBJ2-5	ASSHTRGLQETQY
14	TRBV7-8	TRBJ2-7	ASSLVRQGATYEQY
15	TRBV7-2	TRBJ2-2	ASSLMSGGADTGELF
13	TRBV29-1	TRBJ2-1	SVHRTSGAGGEQF
16	TRBV5-1	TRBJ2-2	ASSTTSGGVTWTGELF
12	TRBV10-3	TRBJ1-4	ASSSPPLGEKLF
12	TRBV6-5	TRBJ2-5	ASIDRQVKETQY
14	TRBV30	TRBJ1-2	AWSAGTSVANYGYT
14	TRBV7-2	TRBJ2-1	ASSYRDWSSYNEQF
11	TRBV7-8	TRBJ1-1	ASSHPRDPVAF
17	TRBV9	TRBJ2-7	ASSSRSPGLAGVGYEQY
14	TRBV7-8	TRBJ2-7	ASTRGGGASSYEQY
12	TRBV6-1	TRBJ1-2	AIKTTGANYGYT
13	TRBV12-5	TRBJ2-2	ASGLRVAGTGELF